This T cell receptor beta chain was identified during a study of monozygotic twins with cystic fibrosis. Of note for this clone: What it binds is not known.

The germline V and J ends were trimmed by 5 bases and 0 bases, with 7 bases remaining between them. The CDR3 loop spans 13 amino acids. CDR1 and CDR2 from the germline V gene are SEHNR and FQNEAQ (reference sequence). Clones were sequenced by immunoSEQ multiplex PCR, and TCRdb holds only the in-frame ones, with some missing. The table has 36,000 or so clones, about nine tenths seen once. Study conclusions and caveats: In 13 of 16 pairs, V gene usage was closest to the co-twin's. The repertoire was suggested to be naive-dominated, clonality median approximately 0.0093.

The chain links TRBV7-9 to TRBJ1-1; D is unresolved. The clonotype was recovered from a boy aged 2 to 10 with cystic fibrosis. What was sequenced was blood. CDR3 coding DNA: TGTGCCAGCAGCCCTTTCGTGAACACTGAAGCTTTCTTT. It is translated as CASSPFVNTEAFF.